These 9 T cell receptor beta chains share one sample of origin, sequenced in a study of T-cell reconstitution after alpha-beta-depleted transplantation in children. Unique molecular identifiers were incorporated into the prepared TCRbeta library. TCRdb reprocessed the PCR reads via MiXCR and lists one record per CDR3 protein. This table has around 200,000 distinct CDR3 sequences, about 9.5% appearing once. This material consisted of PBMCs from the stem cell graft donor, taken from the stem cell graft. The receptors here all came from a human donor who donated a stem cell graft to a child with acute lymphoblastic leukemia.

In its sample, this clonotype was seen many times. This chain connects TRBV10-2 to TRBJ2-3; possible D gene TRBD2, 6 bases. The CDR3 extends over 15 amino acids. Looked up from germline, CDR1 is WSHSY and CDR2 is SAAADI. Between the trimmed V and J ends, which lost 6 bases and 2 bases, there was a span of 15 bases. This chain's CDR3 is CASSIGRGDTDTQYF. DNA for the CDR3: TGCGCCAGCAGCATAGGGCGGGGCGACACAGATACGCAGTATTTT.

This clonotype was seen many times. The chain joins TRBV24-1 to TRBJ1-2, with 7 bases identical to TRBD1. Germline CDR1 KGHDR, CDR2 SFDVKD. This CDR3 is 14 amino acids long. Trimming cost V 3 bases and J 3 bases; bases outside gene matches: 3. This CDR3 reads CATSDPGQDYGYTF. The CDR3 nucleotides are TGTGCCACCAGTGATCCAGGACAGGACTATGGCTACACCTTC.

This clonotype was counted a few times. CDR3: CASSLGGLEAFF. The CDR3 DNA follows: TGCGCCAGCAGCTTGGGGGGGCTTGAAGCTTTCTTT. J is TRBJ1-1 and V is TRBV5-1; D possibly corresponds to TRBD1 (6 bases). V was trimmed by 0 bases and J by 7 bases, leaving 7 bases between them. Per germline, CDR1 SGHRS and CDR2 YFSETQ. The CDR3 loop spans 12 amino acids.

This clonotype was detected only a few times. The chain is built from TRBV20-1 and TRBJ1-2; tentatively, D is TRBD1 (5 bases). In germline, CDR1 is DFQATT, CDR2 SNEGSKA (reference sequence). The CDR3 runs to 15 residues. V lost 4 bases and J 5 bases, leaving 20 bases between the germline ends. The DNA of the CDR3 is TGCAGTGCTATCGACCACACAAGGGGACGGTATGGCTACACCTTC. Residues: CSAIDHTRGRYGYTF.

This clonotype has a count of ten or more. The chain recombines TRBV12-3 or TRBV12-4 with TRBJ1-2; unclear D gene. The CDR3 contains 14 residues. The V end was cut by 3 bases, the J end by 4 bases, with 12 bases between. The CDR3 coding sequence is TGTGCCAGCAGTTTGATGATGGGTCCCTATGGCTACACCTTC. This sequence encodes CASSLMMGPYGYTF.

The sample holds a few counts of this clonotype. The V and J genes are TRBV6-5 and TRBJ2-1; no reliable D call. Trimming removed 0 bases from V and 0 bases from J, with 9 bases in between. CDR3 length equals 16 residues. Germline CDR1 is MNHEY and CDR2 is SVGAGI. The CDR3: CASSYSSPSSYNEQFF. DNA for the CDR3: TGTGCCAGCAGTTACTCGAGCCCCAGCTCCTACAATGAGCAGTTCTTC.

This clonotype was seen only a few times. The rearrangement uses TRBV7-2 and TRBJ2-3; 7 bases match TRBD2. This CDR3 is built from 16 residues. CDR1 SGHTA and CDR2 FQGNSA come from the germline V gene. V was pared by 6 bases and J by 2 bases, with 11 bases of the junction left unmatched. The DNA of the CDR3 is TGTGCCAGCAGTTTTAGGGCGGCGGGGGACACAGATACGCAGTATTTT. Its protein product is CASSFRAAGDTDTQYF.

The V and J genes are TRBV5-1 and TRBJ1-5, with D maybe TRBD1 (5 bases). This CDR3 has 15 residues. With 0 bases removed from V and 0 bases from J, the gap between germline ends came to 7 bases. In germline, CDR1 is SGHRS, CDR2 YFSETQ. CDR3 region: CASSLVGLSNQPQHF. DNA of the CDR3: TGCGCCAGCAGCTTGGTGGGGCTTAGCAATCAGCCCCAGCATTTT.

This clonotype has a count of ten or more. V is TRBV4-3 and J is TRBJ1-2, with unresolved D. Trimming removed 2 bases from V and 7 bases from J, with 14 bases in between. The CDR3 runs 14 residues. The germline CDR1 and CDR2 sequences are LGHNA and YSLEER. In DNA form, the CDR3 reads TGCGCCAGCAGCCAATCAAGGAAGGCTACTGGCTACACCTTC. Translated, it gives CASSQSRKATGYTF.